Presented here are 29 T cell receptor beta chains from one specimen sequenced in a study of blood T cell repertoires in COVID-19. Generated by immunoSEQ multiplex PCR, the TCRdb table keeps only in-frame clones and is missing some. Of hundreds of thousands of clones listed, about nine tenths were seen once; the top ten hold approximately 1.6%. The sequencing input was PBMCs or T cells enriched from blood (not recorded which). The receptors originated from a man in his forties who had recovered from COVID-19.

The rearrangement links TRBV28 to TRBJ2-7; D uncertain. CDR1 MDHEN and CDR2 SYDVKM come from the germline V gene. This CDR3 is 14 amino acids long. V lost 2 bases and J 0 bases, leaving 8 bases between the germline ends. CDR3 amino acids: CASSLEPSSYEQYF. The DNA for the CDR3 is TGTGCCAGCAGTTTAGAGCCTAGCTCCTACGAGCAGTACTTC.

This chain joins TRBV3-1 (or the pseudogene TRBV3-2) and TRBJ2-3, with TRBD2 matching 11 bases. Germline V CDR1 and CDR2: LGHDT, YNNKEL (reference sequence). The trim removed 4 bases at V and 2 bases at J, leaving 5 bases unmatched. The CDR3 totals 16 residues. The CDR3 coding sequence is TGTGCCAGCAGCCCGACTAGCGGGGCAGTCACAGATACGCAGTATTTT. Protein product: CASSPTSGAVTDTQYF.

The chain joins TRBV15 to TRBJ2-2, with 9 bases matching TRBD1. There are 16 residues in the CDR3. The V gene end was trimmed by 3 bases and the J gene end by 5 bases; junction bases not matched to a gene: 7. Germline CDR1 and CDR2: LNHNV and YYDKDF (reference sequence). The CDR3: CATSSLTGGWTGELFF. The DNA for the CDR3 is TGTGCCACCAGCAGCCTGACAGGGGGATGGACCGGGGAGCTGTTTTTT.

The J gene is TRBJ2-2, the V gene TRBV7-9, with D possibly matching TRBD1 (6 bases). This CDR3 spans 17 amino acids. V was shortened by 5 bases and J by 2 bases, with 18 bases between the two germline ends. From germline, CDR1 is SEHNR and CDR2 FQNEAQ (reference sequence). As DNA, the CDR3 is TGTGCCAGCAGCCTGTCTTGGTTCAGGGGAAACACCGGGGAGCTGTTTTTT. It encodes CASSLSWFRGNTGELFF.

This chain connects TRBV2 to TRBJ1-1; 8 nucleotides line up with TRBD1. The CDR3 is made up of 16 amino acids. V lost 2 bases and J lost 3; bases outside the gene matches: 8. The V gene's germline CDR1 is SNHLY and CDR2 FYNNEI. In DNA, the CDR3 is TGTGCCAGCAGTGAAATTGGACAGGGAGGGTACACTGAAGCTTTCTTT. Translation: CASSEIGQGGYTEAFF.

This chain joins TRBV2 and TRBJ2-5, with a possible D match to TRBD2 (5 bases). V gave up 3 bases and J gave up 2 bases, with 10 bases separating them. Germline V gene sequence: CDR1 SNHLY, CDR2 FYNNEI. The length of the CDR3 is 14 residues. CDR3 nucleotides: TGTGCCAGCAGTGACGTAACTAGTCAAGAGACCCAGTACTTC. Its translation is CASSDVTSQETQYF.

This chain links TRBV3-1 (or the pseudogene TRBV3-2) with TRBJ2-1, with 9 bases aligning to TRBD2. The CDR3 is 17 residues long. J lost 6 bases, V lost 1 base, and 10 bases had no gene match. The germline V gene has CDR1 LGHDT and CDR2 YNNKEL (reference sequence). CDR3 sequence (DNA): TGTGCCAGCAGCCAAGGGGGCGGGAGGGCCTTCGGCAATGAGCAGTTCTTC. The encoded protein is CASSQGGGRAFGNEQFF.

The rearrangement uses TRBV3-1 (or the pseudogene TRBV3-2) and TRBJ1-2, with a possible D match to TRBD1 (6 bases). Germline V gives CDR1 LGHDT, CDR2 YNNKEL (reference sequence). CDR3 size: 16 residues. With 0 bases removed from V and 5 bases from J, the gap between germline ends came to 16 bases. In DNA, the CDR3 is TGTGCCAGCAGCCAAGAGACAGGTATGCTCTCGTATGGCTACACCTTC. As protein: CASSQETGMLSYGYTF.

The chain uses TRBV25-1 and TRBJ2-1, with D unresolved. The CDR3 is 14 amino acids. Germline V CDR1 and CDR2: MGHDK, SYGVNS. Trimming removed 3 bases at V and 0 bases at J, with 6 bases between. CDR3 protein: CASSEPSSYNEQFF. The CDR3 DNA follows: TGTGCCAGCAGTGAGCCGAGCTCCTACAATGAGCAGTTCTTC. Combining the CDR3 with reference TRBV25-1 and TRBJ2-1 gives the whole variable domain EADIYQTPRYLVIGTGKKITLECSQTMGHDKMYWYQQDPGMELHLIHYSYGVNSTEKGDLSSESTVSRIRTEHFPLTLESARPSHTSQYLCASSEPSSYNEQFFGPGTRLTVL.

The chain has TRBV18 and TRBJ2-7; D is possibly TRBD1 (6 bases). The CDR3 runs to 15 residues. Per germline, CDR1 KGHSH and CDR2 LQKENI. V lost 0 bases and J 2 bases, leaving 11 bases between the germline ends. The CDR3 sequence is CASSPPQGGPYEQYF. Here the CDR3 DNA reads TGTGCCAGCTCACCACCGCAAGGGGGACCCTACGAGCAGTACTTC. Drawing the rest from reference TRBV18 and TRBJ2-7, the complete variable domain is NAGVMQNPRHLVRRRGQEARLRCSPMKGHSHVYWYRQLPEEGLKFMVYLQKENIIDESGMPKERFSAEFPKEGPSILRIQQVVRGDSAAYFCASSPPQGGPYEQYFGPGTRLTVT.

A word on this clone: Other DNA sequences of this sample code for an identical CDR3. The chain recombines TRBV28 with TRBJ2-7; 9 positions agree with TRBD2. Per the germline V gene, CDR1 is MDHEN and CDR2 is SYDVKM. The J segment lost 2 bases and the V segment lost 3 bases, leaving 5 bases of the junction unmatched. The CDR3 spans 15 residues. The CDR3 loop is CASSLVAGGPYEQYF. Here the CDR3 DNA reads TGTGCCAGCAGTTTGGTGGCGGGAGGGCCCTACGAGCAGTACTTC.

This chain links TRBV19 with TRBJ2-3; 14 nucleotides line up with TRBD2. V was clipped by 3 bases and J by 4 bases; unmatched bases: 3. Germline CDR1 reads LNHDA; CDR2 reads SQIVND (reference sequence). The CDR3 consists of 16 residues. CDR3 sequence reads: CASSMGTSGGPDTQYF. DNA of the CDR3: TGTGCCAGTAGTATGGGGACTAGCGGGGGCCCAGATACGCAGTATTTT.

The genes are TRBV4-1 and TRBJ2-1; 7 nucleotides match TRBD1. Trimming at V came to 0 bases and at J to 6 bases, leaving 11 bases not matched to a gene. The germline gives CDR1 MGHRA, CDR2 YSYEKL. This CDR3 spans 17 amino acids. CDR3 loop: CASSQDERQGRGNEQFF. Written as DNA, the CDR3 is TGCGCCAGCAGCCAAGATGAACGACAGGGACGAGGCAATGAGCAGTTCTTC.

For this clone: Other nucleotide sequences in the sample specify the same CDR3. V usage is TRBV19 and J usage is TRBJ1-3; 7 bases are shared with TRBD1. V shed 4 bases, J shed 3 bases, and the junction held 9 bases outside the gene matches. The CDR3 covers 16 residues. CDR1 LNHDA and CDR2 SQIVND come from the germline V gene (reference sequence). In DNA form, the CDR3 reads TGTGCCAGTAGTACATCAACAGGGGCCGGTGGAAACACCATATATTTT. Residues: CASSTSTGAGGNTIYF.

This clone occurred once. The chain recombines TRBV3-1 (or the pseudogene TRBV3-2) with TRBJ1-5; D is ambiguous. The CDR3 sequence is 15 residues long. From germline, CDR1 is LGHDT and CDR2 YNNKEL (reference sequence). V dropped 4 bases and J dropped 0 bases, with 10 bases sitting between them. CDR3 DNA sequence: TGTGCCAGCAGCCTTGCGGGAGTTAGCAATCAGCCCCAGCATTTT. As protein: CASSLAGVSNQPQHF.

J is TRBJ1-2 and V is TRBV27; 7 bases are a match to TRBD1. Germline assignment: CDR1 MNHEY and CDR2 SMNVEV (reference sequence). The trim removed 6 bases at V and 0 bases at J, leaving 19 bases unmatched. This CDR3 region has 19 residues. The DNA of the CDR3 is TGTGCCAGCAGCAATGTTGGGGTGGGACAGCGGCCCGCTAACTATGGCTACACCTTC. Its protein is CASSNVGVGQRPANYGYTF.

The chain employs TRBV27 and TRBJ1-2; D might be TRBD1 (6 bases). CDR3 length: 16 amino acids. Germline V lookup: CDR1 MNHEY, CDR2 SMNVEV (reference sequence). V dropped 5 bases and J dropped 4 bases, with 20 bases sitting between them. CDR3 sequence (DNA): TGTGCCAGCAGTGCTACGGACAGCCTCTCTGGCTATGGCTACACCTTC. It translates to CASSATDSLSGYGYTF.

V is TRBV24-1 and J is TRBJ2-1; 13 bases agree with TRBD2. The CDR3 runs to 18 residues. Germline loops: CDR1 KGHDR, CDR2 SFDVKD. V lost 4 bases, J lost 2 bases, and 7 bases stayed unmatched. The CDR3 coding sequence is TGTGCCACCAGTGACCCGGGACTAGCGGGACCTCCCTACAATGAGCAGTTCTTC. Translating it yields CATSDPGLAGPPYNEQFF.

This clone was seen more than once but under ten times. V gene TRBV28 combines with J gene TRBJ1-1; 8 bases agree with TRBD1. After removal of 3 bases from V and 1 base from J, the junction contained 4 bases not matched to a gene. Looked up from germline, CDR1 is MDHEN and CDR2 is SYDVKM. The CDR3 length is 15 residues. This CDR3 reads CASSFSDRGNTEAFF. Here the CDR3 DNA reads TGTGCCAGCAGTTTCTCCGACAGGGGGAACACTGAAGCTTTCTTT.

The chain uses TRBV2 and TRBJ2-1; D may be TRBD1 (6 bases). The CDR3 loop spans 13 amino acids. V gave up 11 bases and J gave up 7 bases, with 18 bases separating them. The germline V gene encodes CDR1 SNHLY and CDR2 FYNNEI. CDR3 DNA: TGTGCCGGTCGAGGTACAGGGTGGAATGAGCAGTTCTTC. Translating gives CAGRGTGWNEQFF. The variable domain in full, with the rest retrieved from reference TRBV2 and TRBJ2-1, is EPEVTQTPSHQVTQMGQEVILRCVPISNHLYFYWYRQILGQKVEFLVSFYNNEISEKSEIFDDQFSVERPDGSNFTLKIRSTKLEDSAMYFCAGRGTGWNEQFFGPGTRLTVL.

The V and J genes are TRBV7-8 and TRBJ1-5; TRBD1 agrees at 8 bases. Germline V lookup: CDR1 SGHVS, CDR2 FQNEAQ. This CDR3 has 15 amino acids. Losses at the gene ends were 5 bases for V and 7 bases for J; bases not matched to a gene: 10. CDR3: CASSRVTGDGQPQHF. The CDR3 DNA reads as TGTGCCAGCAGCCGTGTGACAGGGGATGGACAGCCCCAGCATTTT.

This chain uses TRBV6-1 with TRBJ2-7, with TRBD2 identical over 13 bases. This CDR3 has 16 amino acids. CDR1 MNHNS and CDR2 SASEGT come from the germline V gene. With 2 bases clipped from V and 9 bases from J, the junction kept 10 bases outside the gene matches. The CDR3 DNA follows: TGTGCCAGCAGTGAACCACTAGCGGGAGGGCCGGGACGGCAGTACTTC. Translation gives CASSEPLAGGPGRQYF.

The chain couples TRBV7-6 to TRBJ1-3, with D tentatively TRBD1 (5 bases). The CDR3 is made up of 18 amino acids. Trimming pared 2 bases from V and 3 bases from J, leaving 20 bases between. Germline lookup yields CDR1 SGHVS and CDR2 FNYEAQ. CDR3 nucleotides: TGTGCCAGCAGCTTAAATCCGGCCTTAGGGGTATTTGGAAACACCATATATTTT. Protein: CASSLNPALGVFGNTIYF.

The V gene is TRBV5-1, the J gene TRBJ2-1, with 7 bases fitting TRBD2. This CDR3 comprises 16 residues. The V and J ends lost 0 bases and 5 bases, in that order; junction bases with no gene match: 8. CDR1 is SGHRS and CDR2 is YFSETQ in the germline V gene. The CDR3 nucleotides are TGCGCCAGCAGCTTGGTAGGCGGGAGTCTACACAATGAGCAGTTCTTC. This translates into CASSLVGGSLHNEQFF.

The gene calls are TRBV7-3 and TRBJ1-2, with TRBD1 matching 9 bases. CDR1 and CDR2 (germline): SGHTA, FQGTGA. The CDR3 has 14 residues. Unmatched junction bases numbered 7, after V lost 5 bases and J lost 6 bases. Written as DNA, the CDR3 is TGTGCCAGCAGCCTGGACAGGGGAGGAGATGGCTACACCTTC. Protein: CASSLDRGGDGYTF.

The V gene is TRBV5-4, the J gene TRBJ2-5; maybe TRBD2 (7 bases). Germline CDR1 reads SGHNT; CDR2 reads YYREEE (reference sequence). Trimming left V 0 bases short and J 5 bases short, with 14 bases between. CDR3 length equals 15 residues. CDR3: CASSLAGAGEETQYF. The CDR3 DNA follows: TGTGCCAGCAGCTTGGCGGGGGCGGGAGAGGAGACCCAGTACTTC.

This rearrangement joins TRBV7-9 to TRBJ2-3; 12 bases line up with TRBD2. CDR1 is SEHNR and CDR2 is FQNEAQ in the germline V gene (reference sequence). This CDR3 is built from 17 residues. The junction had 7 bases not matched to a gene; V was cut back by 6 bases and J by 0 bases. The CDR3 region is CASSLLAGGPSTDTQYF. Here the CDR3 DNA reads TGTGCCAGCAGTTTACTAGCGGGGGGCCCTAGCACAGATACGCAGTATTTT.

The CDR3 loop reads CASSIPGQGKSGGYTF. CDR3 DNA sequence: TGTGCCAGCAGTATCCCGGGACAGGGGAAGTCCGGGGGCTACACCTTC. The chain couples TRBV28 to TRBJ1-2; 10 positions match TRBD1. Germline CDR1 reads MDHEN; CDR2 reads SYDVKM. The CDR3 length is 16 residues. The trim removed 5 bases at V and 8 bases at J, leaving 14 bases unmatched.

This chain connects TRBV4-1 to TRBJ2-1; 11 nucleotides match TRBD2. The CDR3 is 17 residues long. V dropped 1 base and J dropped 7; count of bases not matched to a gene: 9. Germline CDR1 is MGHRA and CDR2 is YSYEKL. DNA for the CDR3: TGCGCCAGCAGCCAAGTTTTTCTCGGGACTAGCGGAAATGAGCAGTTCTTC. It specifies CASSQVFLGTSGNEQFF.